Listed here is a single T cell receptor beta chain. The antigen is undetermined. The data were obtained in a study of human T cells and chemical hapten exposure. Study-level results: Significantly greater numbers of large CDR3 similarity clusters came from expanded TCRs than from controls. Those TCRs sitting above 1 in 1000 frequency stayed the same with DPC sensitization.

Time point indicated: pre-sensitization, week 0. Documented treatment: therapeutic diphenylcyclopropenone sensitization with weekly scalp DPC. Trimming left V 6 bases short and J 4 bases short, with 18 bases between. The CDR3 runs 14 residues. CDR1 and CDR2 (germline): DFQATT, SNEGSKA (reference sequence). Via MiXCR, TCRdb re-called the RACE reads, giving one row per CDR3 protein. This repertoire shows some 70,000 distinct CDR3 sequences, around 9.9% found once; its top ten account for approximately 5%. This clonotype was obtained from a woman in her forties or fifties with alopecia areata. Some clones in this sample may be carry-over from other donors' samples. This chain links TRBV20-1 with TRBJ2-5; D is possibly TRBD2 (6 bases). The sequenced sample was whole blood, obtained in connection with sensitization to the hapten diphenylcyclopropenone (DPC). DNA for the CDR3: TGCAGTGCCATCAGAGGAGGGGTATCAGAGACCCAGTACTTC. Amino acids: CSAIRGGVSETQYF.